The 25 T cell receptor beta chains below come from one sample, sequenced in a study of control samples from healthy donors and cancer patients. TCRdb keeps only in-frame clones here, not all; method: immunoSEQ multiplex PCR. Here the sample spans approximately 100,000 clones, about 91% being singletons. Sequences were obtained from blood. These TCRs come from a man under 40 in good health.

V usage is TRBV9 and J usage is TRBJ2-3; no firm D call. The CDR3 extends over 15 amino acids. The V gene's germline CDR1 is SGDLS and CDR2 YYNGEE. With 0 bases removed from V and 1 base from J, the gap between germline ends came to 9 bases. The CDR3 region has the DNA TGTGCCAGCAGCGTAGAAAGCGCCCGCACAGATACGCAGTATTTT. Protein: CASSVESARTDTQYF.

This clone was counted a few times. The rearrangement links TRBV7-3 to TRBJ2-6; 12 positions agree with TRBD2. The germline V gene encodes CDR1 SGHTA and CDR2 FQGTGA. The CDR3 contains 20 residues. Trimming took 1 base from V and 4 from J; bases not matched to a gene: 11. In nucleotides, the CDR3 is TGTGCCAGCAGCTTAAAGGGACTAGCGGGTCCGGGAGCGGGGGCCAACGTCCTGACTTTC. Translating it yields CASSLKGLAGPGAGANVLTF.

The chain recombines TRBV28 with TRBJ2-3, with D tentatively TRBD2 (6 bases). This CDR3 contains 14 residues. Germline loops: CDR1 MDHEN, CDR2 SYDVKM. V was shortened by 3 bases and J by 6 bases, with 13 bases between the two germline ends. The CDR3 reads CASSFPGTSDTQYF. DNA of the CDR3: TGTGCCAGCAGTTTTCCGGGGACTTCGGATACGCAGTATTTT.

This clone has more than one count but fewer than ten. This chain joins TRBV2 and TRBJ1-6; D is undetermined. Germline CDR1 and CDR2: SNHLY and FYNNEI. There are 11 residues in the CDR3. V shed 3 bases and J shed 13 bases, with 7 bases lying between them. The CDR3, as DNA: TGTGCCAGCAGTGAGAGTCTGCCCCTCCACTTT. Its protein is CASSESLPLHF.

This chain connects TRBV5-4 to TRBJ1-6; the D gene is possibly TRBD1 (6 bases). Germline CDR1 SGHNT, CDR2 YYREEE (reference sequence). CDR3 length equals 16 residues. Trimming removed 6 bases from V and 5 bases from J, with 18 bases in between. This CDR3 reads CASKFEGGANNSPLHF. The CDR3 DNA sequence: TGTGCCAGCAAATTCGAGGGGGGCGCGAATAATTCACCCCTCCACTTT.

The CDR3 region is CASIGTSGATQYF. For the CDR3, the DNA is TGTGCCAGTATAGGGACTAGCGGGGCGACGCAGTATTTT. This chain uses TRBV19 with TRBJ2-3, with TRBD2 matching 13 bases. In germline, CDR1 is LNHDA, CDR2 SQIVND (reference sequence). CDR3 length: 13 amino acids. The V and J ends lost 7 bases and 9 bases, in that order; junction bases with no gene match: 4.

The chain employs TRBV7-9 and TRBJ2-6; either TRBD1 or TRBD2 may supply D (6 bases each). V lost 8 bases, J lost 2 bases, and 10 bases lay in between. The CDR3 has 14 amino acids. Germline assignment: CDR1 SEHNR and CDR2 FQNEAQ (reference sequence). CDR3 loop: CASRGGTGANVLTF. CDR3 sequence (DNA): TGTGCCAGCCGAGGGGGGACTGGGGCCAACGTCCTGACTTTC.

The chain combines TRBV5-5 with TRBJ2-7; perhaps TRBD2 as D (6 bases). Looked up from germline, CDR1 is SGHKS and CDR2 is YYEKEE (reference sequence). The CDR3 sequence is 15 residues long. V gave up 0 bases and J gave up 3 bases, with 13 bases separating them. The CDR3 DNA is TGTGCCAGCAGCTTGGGACTAGGGTCAGTCTACGAGCAGTACTTC. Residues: CASSLGLGSVYEQYF.

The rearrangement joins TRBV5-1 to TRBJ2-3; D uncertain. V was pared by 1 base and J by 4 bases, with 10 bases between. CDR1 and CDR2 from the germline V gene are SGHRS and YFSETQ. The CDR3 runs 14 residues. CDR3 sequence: CASSLRPEADTQYF. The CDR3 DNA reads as TGCGCCAGCAGCTTGCGCCCTGAAGCAGATACGCAGTATTTT.

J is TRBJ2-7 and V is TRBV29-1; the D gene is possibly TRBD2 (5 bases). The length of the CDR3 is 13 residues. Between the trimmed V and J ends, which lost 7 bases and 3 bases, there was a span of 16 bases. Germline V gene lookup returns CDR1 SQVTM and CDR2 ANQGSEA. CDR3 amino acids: CSGRHTAGYEQYF. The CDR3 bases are TGCAGCGGGAGGCACACGGCCGGCTACGAGCAGTACTTC.

The CDR3 DNA reads as TGTGCCAGCAGCCGGGATGGGTCCGGACTAGCGGGATTGCGGGAGCAGTACTTC. As protein: CASSRDGSGLAGLREQYF. J is TRBJ2-7 and V is TRBV7-9; 12 positions match TRBD2. This CDR3 has 18 amino acids. CDR1 SEHNR and CDR2 FQNEAQ come from the germline V gene (reference sequence). J lost 7 bases, V lost 5 bases, and 18 bases had no gene match.

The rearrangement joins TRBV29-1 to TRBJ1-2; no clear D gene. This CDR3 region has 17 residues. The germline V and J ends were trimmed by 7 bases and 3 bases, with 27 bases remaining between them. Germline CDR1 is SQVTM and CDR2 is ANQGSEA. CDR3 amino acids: CSASFVKPGLLDYGYTF. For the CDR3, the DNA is TGCAGCGCCTCCTTTGTCAAACCTGGACTTCTGGACTATGGCTACACCTTC.

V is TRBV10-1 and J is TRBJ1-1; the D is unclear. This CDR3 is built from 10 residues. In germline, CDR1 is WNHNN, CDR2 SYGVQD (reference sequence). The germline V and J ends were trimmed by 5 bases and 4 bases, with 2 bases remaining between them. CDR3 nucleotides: TGCGCCAGCAGTTCCACTGAAGCTTTCTTT. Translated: CASSSTEAFF.

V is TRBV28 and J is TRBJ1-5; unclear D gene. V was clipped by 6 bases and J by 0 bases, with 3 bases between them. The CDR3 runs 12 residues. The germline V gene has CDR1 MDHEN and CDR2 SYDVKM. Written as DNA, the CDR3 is TGTGCCAGCAGCGGTAGCAATCAGCCCCAGCATTTT. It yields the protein CASSGSNQPQHF.

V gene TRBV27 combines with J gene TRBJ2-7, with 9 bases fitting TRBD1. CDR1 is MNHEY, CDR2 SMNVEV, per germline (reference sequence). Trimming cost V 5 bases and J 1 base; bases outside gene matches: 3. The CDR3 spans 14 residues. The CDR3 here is CASSGQGNSYEQYF. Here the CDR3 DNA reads TGTGCCAGCAGTGGACAGGGGAATTCCTACGAGCAGTACTTC.

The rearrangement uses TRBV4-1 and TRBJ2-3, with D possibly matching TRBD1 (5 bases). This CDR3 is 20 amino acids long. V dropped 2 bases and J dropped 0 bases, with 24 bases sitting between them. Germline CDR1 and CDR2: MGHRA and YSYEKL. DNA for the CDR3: TGCGCCAGCAGCCAATTCCCCCTGCAGGGATCTCACCGTAGCACAGATACGCAGTATTTT. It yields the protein CASSQFPLQGSHRSTDTQYF.

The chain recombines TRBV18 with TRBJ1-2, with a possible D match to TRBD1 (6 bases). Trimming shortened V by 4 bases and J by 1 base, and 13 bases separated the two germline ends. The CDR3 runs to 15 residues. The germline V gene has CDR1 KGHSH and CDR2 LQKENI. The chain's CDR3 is CASSRTGYSNYGYTF. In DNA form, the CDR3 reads TGTGCCAGCTCACGCACAGGGTATAGTAACTATGGCTACACCTTC.

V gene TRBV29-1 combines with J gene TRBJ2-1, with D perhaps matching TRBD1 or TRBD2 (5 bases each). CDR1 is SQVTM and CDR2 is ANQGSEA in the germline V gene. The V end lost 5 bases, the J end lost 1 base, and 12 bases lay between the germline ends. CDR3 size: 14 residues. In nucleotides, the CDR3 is TGCAGCGTTTCCGGGACCTTATCCTACAATGAGCAGTTCTTC. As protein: CSVSGTLSYNEQFF.

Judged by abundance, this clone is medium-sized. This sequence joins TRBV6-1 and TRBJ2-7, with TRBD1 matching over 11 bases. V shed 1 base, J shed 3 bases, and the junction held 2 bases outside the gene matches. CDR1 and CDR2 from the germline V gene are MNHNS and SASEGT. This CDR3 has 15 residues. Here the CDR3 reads CASSEEGTGGYEQYF. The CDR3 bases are TGTGCCAGCAGTGAAGAGGGGACAGGGGGCTACGAGCAGTACTTC.

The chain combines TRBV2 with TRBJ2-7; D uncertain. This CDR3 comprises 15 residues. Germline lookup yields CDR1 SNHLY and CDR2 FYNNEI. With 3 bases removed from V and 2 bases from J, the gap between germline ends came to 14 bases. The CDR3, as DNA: TGTGCCAGCAGTGACCAAAGCAAGATAACCTACGAGCAGTACTTC. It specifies CASSDQSKITYEQYF.

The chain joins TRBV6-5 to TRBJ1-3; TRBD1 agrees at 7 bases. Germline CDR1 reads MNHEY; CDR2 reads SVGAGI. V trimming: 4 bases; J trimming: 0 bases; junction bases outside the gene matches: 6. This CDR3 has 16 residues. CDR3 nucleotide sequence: TGTGCCAGCAGTTCCGGATCAGGGGGCTCTGGAAACACCATATATTTT. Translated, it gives CASSSGSGGSGNTIYF.

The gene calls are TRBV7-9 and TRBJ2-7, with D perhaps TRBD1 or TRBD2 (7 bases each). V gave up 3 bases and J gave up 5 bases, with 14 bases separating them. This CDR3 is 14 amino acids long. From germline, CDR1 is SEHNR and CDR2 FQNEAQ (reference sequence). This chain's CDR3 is CASSLPGGGDEQYF. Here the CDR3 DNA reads TGTGCCAGCAGCTTGCCAGGGGGGGGCGACGAGCAGTACTTC.

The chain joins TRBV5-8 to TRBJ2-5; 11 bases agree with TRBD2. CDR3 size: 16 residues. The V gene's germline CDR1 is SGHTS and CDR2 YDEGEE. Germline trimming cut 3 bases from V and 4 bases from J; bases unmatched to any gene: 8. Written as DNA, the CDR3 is TGTGCCAGCAGCTCCGGGGGGCTAGCGGGAGGAGAGACCCAGTACTTC. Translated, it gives CASSSGGLAGGETQYF.

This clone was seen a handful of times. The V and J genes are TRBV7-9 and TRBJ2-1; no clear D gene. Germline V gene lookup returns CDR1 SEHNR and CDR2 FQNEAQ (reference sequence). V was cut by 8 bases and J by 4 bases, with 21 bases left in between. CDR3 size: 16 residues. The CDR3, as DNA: TGTGCCAGCTACCCGTCCAGCCCTTCCCTATACAATGAGCAGTTCTTC. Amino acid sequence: CASYPSSPSLYNEQFF. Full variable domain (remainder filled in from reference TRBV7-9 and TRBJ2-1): DTGVSQNPRHKITKRGQNVTFRCDPISEHNRLYWYRQTLGQGPEFLTYFQNEAQLEKSRLLSDRFSAERPKGSFSTLEIQRTEQGDSAMYLCASYPSSPSLYNEQFFGPGTRLTVL.

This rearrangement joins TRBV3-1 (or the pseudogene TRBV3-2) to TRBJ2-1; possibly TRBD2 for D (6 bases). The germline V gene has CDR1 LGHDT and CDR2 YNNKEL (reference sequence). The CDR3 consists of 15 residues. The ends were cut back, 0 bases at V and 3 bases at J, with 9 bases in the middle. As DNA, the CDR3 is TGTGCCAGCAGCCAAGAGGCGGGAAGCTACAATGAGCAGTTCTTC. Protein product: CASSQEAGSYNEQFF.